The 5 T cell receptor beta chains in this list originate from one sample, sequenced in a study of identical twins. TCRdb reprocessed the 5' RACE reads with MiXCR, giving one entry per CDR3 protein. In the table there are 420,000 or so distinct CDR3 sequences, roughly 20% of which are singletons. Sequences were obtained from naive T cells sorted from blood. The receptors stem from a man in his fifties or sixties in good health.

This clonotype was counted between two and nine times. CDR3 sequence: CATSDKYEQYF. In nucleotides, the CDR3 is TGTGCCACCAGTGATAAGTACGAGCAGTACTTC. The genes are TRBV24-1 and TRBJ2-7; no clear D. This CDR3 comprises 11 residues. The germline gives CDR1 KGHDR, CDR2 SFDVKD. V lost 3 bases to trimming and J lost 4 bases, with 3 bases between them.

In this sample, this clonotype turned up many times. The chain joins TRBV29-1 to TRBJ1-3, with TRBD1 as a possible D gene (5 bases). The V gene lost 3 bases and the J gene lost 3 bases, with 9 bases spanning the gap. The germline V gene encodes CDR1 SQVTM and CDR2 ANQGSEA. The CDR3 has 13 amino acids. This CDR3 is CSVDQGGGNTIYF. The CDR3 DNA is TGCAGCGTTGATCAGGGAGGTGGAAACACCATATATTTT.

This clonotype was seen ten or more times. This sequence joins TRBV14 and TRBJ1-1; D remains unclear. The V end lost 0 bases, the J end lost 5 bases, and 10 bases lay between the germline ends. The CDR3 is 14 amino acids. The germline gives CDR1 SGHDN, CDR2 FVKESK. CDR3 region: CASSQEPPGTEAFF. The DNA of the CDR3 is TGTGCCAGCAGCCAAGAGCCTCCGGGGACTGAAGCTTTCTTT.

V usage is TRBV5-1 and J usage is TRBJ2-7; TRBD2 agrees at 13 bases. V trimming: 4 bases; J trimming: 5 bases; junction bases outside the gene matches: 9. Per the germline V gene, CDR1 is SGHRS and CDR2 is YFSETQ. The CDR3 length is 16 residues. DNA for the CDR3: TGCGCCAGCAGCAGCACTAGCGGGAGGGCCTTCCACGAGCAGTACTTC. Its protein product is CASSSTSGRAFHEQYF.

This clonotype appeared a few times. This rearrangement joins TRBV7-2 to TRBJ2-2; no clear D gene. Germline V gives CDR1 SGHTA, CDR2 FQGNSA. This CDR3 spans 12 amino acids. The V end lost 4 bases, the J end lost 6 bases, and 6 bases lay between the germline ends. DNA of the CDR3: TGTGCCAGCAGCTCACCTCCCGGGGAGCTGTTTTTT. Protein: CASSSPPGELFF. Variable domain in full (rest from reference TRBV7-2 and TRBJ2-2): GAGVSQSPSNKVTEKGKDVELRCDPISGHTALYWYRQSLGQGLEFLIYFQGNSAPDKSGLPSDRFSAERTGGSVSTLTIQRTQQEDSAVYLCASSSPPGELFFGEGSRLTVL.